Sequencing of this T cell receptor beta chain was carried out in a study of blood T cells in healthy people across ages. Findings and caveats of the study: The recorded TCR beta diversity per million T cells decreased in a roughly linear manner with age. The study found more naive CD4+ cells and higher diversity in long-lived than aged donors.

About this clonotype: The antigen is unknown.

Trimming took off 6 bases at V and 4 bases at J, with 6 bases between the two ends. Germline CDR1 and CDR2: MDHEN and SYDVKM. The CDR3 extends over 11 amino acids. A second about 7 to 11 cycle PCR used barcoded and J-beta primers. TCRdb re-called the 5' RACE reads through MiXCR, storing one row per CDR3 protein. The table lists 800,000 or so distinct CDR3 sequences, around a quarter of them singletons. Total RNA, at least 6 micrograms per sample, was extracted from PBMCs. The sample also formed part of further work on T cells of mothers and their children.

Material for sequencing was blood. This clonotype was sampled from a boy aged 5 to 17 in good health. The V gene is TRBV28, the J gene TRBJ1-2; no reliable D call. CDR3 loop: CASRDLYGYTF. The CDR3 DNA reads TGTGCCAGCAGGGACCTCTATGGCTACACCTTC.